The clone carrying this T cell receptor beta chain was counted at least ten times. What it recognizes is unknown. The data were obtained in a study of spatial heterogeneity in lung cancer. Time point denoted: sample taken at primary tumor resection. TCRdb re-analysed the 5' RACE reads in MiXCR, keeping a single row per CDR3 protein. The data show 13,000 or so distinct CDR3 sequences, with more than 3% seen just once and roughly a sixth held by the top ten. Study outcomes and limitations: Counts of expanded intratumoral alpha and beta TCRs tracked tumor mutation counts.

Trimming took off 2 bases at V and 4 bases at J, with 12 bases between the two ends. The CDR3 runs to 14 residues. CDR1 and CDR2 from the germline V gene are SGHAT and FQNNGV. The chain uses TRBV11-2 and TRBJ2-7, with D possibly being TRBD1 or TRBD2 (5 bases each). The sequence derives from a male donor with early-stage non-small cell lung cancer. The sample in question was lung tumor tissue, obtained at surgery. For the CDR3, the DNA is TGTGCCAGCAGCTTAATGGGCGAGGGGTACGAGCAGTACTTC. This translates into CASSLMGEGYEQYF.